This entry concerns a single T cell receptor beta chain. One junction end disagrees with the germline gene, perhaps due to a read error. The tissue used was unsorted bulk material of about 19-33 mg. RNA and DNA were co-extracted from it with the AllPrep DNA/RNA mini kit. The authors sampled five separate regions per tumor. Germline CDR1 and CDR2: KGHDR and SFDVKD. There are 14 residues in the CDR3. The data stem from a study of tumor-infiltrating lymphocytes in primary liver carcinoma. Study details: Patients were both men and women, whose ages ran from 30 to 69 years.

A primer matching the constant region was used to make TCR beta cDNA from approximately 500 ng of total RNA. Libraries of TCR beta came from three nested multiplex PCR rounds with slightly modified ARM-PCR. Primers for the first two PCR rounds were TRBV1-TRBV30 forward primers and a C-beta reverse primer (approximately 10 cycles per round). TCRdb redid the calling of the multiplex PCR reads with MiXCR, one entry per CDR3 protein. This sample has 20,000 to 25,000 distinct CDR3 sequences, with approximately 79% found just once. V usage is TRBV24-1 and J usage is TRBJ2-3; TRBD1 matches 7 bases. The source is a woman aged 25-40 years with primary liver carcinoma and hepatitis B virus infection. The sample comprised liver tumor tissue from sampling region 1. Specified subset: tumor region T1, superior pole. The CDR3 is CATSDATGTVTQYF. The CDR3 bases are TGTGCGACCAGTGATGCTACCGGGACAGTGACGCAGTATTTT.